This TCR beta chain was captured by sequencing in a study of T cell responses to AZD1222 COVID-19 vaccine (dated by TCRdb to the early 2020s). In terms of the full investigation: AZD1222 recipients given second doses at about 4 weeks or at about 12 weeks were pooled, since spike-specific TCR depth and breadth were not found to differ between the two schedules. TCR sequencing was performed for more than 230 trial participants, of whom approximately 200 were given two doses of AZD1222 and roughly 25 were given two doses of MenACWY control vaccine. Trial participants were enrolled by age into 18-55, 56-69 and 70-plus year subgroups, with 148, 28 and 57 TCR-sequenced participants respectively.

The CDR3 regions of human TCRbeta chains were subjected to immunosequencing. As for how the authors treated the data: TCRs in the repertoires were matched against a reference library of SARS-CoV-2-specific TCRs that had been generated with the MIRA antigen-specificity platform. Breadth meant the fraction of unique TCRs that were SARS-CoV-2-associated, whereas depth meant the fraction of total T cells that were SARS-CoV-2-associated. Using the MIRA data, every spike-specific TCR was mapped to the spike region that the TCR reacted to and assigned to either a CD4 or a CD8 class. Log10-transformed breadth and depth values were compared by one-way ANOVA with Sidak's multiple comparisons tests. What TCRdb holds here is the immuneACCESS table cut down to in-frame rearrangements. Part of the clones is not present; checked against another copy, under half of the missing clones reflect an unresolved V gene, and the others are unexplained. From that table come the V and J calls and clone size; the DNA was used to work out D and trimming. Across this sample there are 120,000 or so clones, with about 87% seen only once. Roughly 1.5% of the sample is held by the ten biggest clonotypes.

Interpreted using the paper, the time point label stands for: baseline before first vaccination. The vaccinee samples were drawn from two UK trials, COV001 and COV002, one of which was a single-blind randomized controlled phase 2/3 trial testing AZD1222 (ChAdOx1 nCoV-19) in healthy adults. For TCRbeta chain sequencing, PBMC samples were collected from trial participants at day 0 and at day 28 after the second dose. To note about this clone: Its target antigen remains unknown. Base qualities are not recorded, but no much larger clone differs from it by a single base.

Inclusive of the bounding cysteine and phenylalanine, the CDR3 is 13 residues long. CDR3 DNA only is kept here, 39 bases in frame from base 1. As encoded in the germline V gene, CDR1 is SGHVS while CDR2 is FQNEAQ. The V end loses 4 bases and the J end loses 0 bases, and a stretch of 6 bases separates them. Paper-wide results and their limitations: Because no day 14 peak-response samples were available, repertoires were characterized only after the peak T cell response. The 56-69-year group was small, and its depth increase did not reach significance, likely because of low power. Epitopes outside the regions mutated in the B.1.351 and B.1.1.7 variants were reportedly recognized by nearly half of the unique spike-specific TCRs. After two AZD1222 doses, both the breadth and the depth of spike-specific TCRs were significantly higher than at day 0 and than in MenACWY recipients. Participants were mostly white British, with more females than males. The authors suggested clonal diversity may have been underestimated. Vaccine-associated CD4 TCRs spanned the whole spike protein, with dominant responses in regions 160-218 and 743-854. Conclusions about previously exposed vaccinees were limited because only 5 or 6 AZD1222 recipients were SARS-CoV-2 seropositive at baseline.

Sequenced material: peripheral blood, taken on day 0 of AZD1222 vaccination. The sequence was collected from an adult in good health. The receptor chain draws on TRBV7-8 and TRBJ1-1; the D gene cannot be named for sure. CDR3 loop: CASSSQMNTEAFF. The nucleotides are TGTGCCAGCAGCTCCCAAATGAACACTGAAGCTTTCTTT.